This T cell receptor beta chain was profiled in a study of OX40 agonist ivuxolimab in advanced cancers. The overall study: Treatment received earlier with anti-PD-1, anti-PD-L1 or anti-CTLA-4 agents was allowed, and less than 45% had some.

Measured with immunoSEQ multiplex PCR; TCRdb has only the in-frame clones, and not every one. This table holds tens of thousands of clones, over 80% found once. The CDR3 runs to 16 residues. V lost 5 bases to trimming and J lost 4 bases, with 20 bases between them. Per germline, CDR1 SGHVS and CDR2 FQNEAQ. The chain combines TRBV7-8 with TRBJ1-2; D ambiguous. The source is an adult with an advanced solid tumor such as melanoma, head and neck, liver or kidney cancer. The sequenced sample was CD4+ or CD8+ T cells sorted from blood, obtained in a trial of the OX40 agonist ivuxolimab. The CDR3: CASSPQSLLASYGYTF. The CDR3 DNA sequence: TGTGCCAGCAGCCCCCAGTCACTCCTCGCCTCCTATGGCTACACCTTC.